This T cell receptor beta chain derives from a study of T cell responses to AZD1222 COVID-19 vaccine. Overall study findings and caveats: Spike-specific TCR breadth and depth were elevated following two AZD1222 doses. White British ancestry dominated among donors, who included more females, and clonal diversity was possibly underestimated. Dominant CD4 TCR responses targeted spike regions 160-218 and 743-854. All repertoire sampling was performed exclusively after the peak T cell response.

With regard to this clone: The antigen is undetermined.

TCRdb keeps only in-frame clones here, not all; method: immunoSEQ multiplex PCR. The table includes 130,000 to 150,000 clones, more than 70% detected once. Germline assignment: CDR1 GTSNPN and CDR2 SVGIG (reference sequence). This CDR3 region has 14 residues. V lost 5 bases and J 4 bases, leaving 16 bases between the germline ends. The rearrangement uses TRBV30 and TRBJ2-3; possibly TRBD1 for D (6 bases). This clonotype originated in an adult who received the AZD1222 COVID-19 vaccine. Source: peripheral blood, taken 28 days after the second AZD1222 dose. In DNA form, the CDR3 reads TGTGCCTGGTTTGGACAGACAATTTCAGATACGCAGTATTTT. Its protein product is CAWFGQTISDTQYF.